These 27 T cell receptor beta chains share one sample of origin, sequenced in a study of molecular identifiers for immune sequencing clone quantification. One entry per CDR3 protein, called by TCRdb with MiXCR from the PCR reads. The data contain tens of thousands of distinct CDR3 sequences, less than 25% of them singletons. Input material: naive CD8+ T cells from blood, with Jurkat cell RNA spiked in. Subset: FACS-sorted CD8+CD4-CCR7+CD45RA+ naive T cells. The receptors come from a human donor in good health. Some libraries in this study had Jurkat cell RNA spiked in.

This clonotype showed up many times. The chain is built from TRBV4-3 and TRBJ2-2, with D perhaps given as TRBD1 or TRBD2 (6 bases each). The CDR3 consists of 16 residues. V lost 0 bases to trimming and J lost 4 bases, with 12 bases between them. Per the germline V gene, CDR1 is LGHNA and CDR2 is YSLEER. CDR3 protein: CASSQEGGPSTGELFF. The DNA for the CDR3 is TGCGCCAGCAGCCAAGAGGGGGGCCCGAGCACCGGGGAGCTGTTTTTT.

This clonotype was counted once. A much larger clonotype is one base distant, so this may be a read error. The conserved phenylalanine or tryptophan normally closing the CDR3 is absent here, so this likely arose from a read error. The chain employs TRBV3-1 and TRBJ2-7, with D uncertain. The V gene's germline CDR1 is LGHDT and CDR2 YNNKEL (reference sequence). The CDR3 has 12 amino acids. V was pared by 1 base and J by 4 bases, with 5 bases between. CDR3 sequence reads: CASSQGHYEQYL. CDR3 DNA sequence: TGTGCCAGCAGCCAAGGACATTACGAGCAGTACCTC.

The chain has TRBV28 and TRBJ2-7; TRBD2 matches 13 bases. Germline CDR1 reads MDHEN; CDR2 reads SYDVKM. The CDR3 has 13 amino acids. Losses at the gene ends were 8 bases for V and 7 bases for J; bases not matched to a gene: 5. The CDR3 is CASGLAGVGEQYF. In DNA, the CDR3 is TGTGCCAGCGGACTAGCGGGAGTGGGGGAGCAGTACTTC.

This clonotype was seen repeatedly, ten times or more. The V gene is TRBV12-3 or TRBV12-4, the J gene TRBJ1-5; the match to TRBD1 covers 7 bases. The CDR3 loop spans 15 amino acids. Trimming cost V 6 bases and J 0 bases; bases outside gene matches: 5. The DNA of the CDR3 is TGTGCCAGCAGCGGGACAGCGTATAGCAATCAGCCCCAGCATTTT. Its protein is CASSGTAYSNQPQHF.

As for this clonotype: A much bigger clone sits one base away, suggesting this may be a read error. The chain employs TRBV7-2 and TRBJ2-5, with TRBD1 identical over 7 bases. In germline, CDR1 is SGHTA, CDR2 FQGNSA. This CDR3 has 19 amino acids. The CDR3 reads CVSSPTTGEWAYYQETQYF. The CDR3 region has the DNA TGTGTCAGCAGCCCTACAACAGGGGAGTGGGCCTACTACCAAGAGACCCAGTACTTC.

Regarding this clonotype: Being one base from a much bigger clone, this may be a read error. V is TRBV12-3 or TRBV12-4 and J is TRBJ2-5; 9 bases agree with TRBD1. With V trimmed by 3 bases and J by 4 bases, 6 bases remained unmatched. The CDR3 covers 15 residues. The CDR3 here is CASSLGQGWAETQYF. CDR3 bases: TGTGCCAGCAGTTTGGGACAGGGTTGGGCAGAGACCCAGTACTTC.

As to this clonotype: A much more abundant neighbour one base away suggests this may be a read error. The rearrangement links TRBV4-1 to TRBJ2-3, with D unclear. CDR1 is MGHRA and CDR2 is YSYEKL in the germline V gene. Trimming stripped 0 bases from V and 4 bases from J, with 8 bases between. The CDR3 is 14 amino acids. As DNA, the CDR3 is TGCGCCAGCAGCCAAGATTTAACCGCAGATACGCAGTATTTT. Its protein product is CASSQDLTADTQYF.

This clonotype has a handful of counts. This chain joins TRBV14 and TRBJ2-5; D is undetermined. The V gene lost 0 bases and the J gene lost 4 bases, with 9 bases spanning the gap. The CDR3 runs to 14 residues. Germline loops: CDR1 SGHDN, CDR2 FVKESK. The CDR3: CASSQDRDSETQYF. CDR3 DNA sequence: TGTGCCAGCAGCCAAGATAGGGATTCAGAGACCCAGTACTTC.

Notes on this clonotype: This clone may be a read error of a much larger clone one base away. This chain connects TRBV7-9 to TRBJ2-7; D is unclear. Germline CDR1 reads SEHNR; CDR2 reads FQNEAQ (reference sequence). Trimming shortened V by 3 bases and J by 9 bases, and 15 bases separated the two germline ends. This CDR3 spans 13 amino acids. The CDR3 sequence is CASSFGPRGGQYF. CDR3 in DNA: TGTGCCAGCAGCTTTGGGCCGCGCGGCGGGCAGTACTTC.

This clonotype has ten or more counts. This chain links TRBV7-9 with TRBJ1-6; D gene ambiguous. CDR1 and CDR2 (germline): SEHNR, FQNEAQ (reference sequence). The CDR3 totals 12 residues. V shed 1 base and J shed 10 bases, with 5 bases lying between them. CDR3 region: CASSLGSSPLHF. The CDR3 DNA is TGTGCCAGCAGCTTAGGCTCCTCACCCCTCCACTTT. The variable domain in full, completed from reference TRBV7-9 and TRBJ1-6, reads DTGVSQNPRHKITKRGQNVTFRCDPISEHNRLYWYRQTLGQGPEFLTYFQNEAQLEKSRLLSDRFSAERPKGSFSTLEIQRTEQGDSAMYLCASSLGSSPLHFGNGTRLTVT.

This clonotype was recorded many times. The junction shows a germline mismatch at one end, possibly a read error. V gene TRBV10-3 combines with J gene TRBJ2-7; no clear D. Germline assignment: CDR1 ENHRY and CDR2 SYGVKD. The CDR3 length is 12 residues. The CDR3 DNA is TGTGCCATCAGTGAAGGTCCCCGGTGGAGTTTTTTC. Its translation is CAISEGPRWSFF.

This clonotype showed up many times. The chain has TRBV10-3 and TRBJ2-7, with D maybe TRBD2 (5 bases). There are 14 residues in the CDR3. The germline CDR1 and CDR2 sequences are ENHRY and SYGVKD. V was clipped by 2 bases and J by 1 base, with 9 bases between them. This chain's CDR3 is CAISEPGSSYEQYF. The CDR3 DNA is TGTGCCATCAGTGAGCCGGGGAGTTCCTACGAGCAGTACTTC.

In its sample, this clonotype was seen many times. The chain recombines TRBV12-3 or TRBV12-4 with TRBJ1-5; TRBD1 aligns across 9 bases. V shed 7 bases and J 4 bases; nucleotides not matched to a gene: 5. This CDR3 spans 14 amino acids. The CDR3 spells CASKLGTGNQPQHF. The CDR3 nucleotides read TGTGCCAGCAAATTAGGGACAGGGAATCAGCCCCAGCATTTT.

This clonotype was detected only a few times. V usage is TRBV2 and J usage is TRBJ2-1; 8 bases align to TRBD2. The CDR3 is 19 residues long. The V gene end was trimmed by 5 bases and the J gene end by 0 bases; junction bases not matched to a gene: 15. Germline CDR1 and CDR2: SNHLY and FYNNEI. The CDR3 DNA follows: TGTGCCAGCAGTTTCCAGGGTGGCGGGGGGCCTAGCTCCTACAATGAGCAGTTCTTC. The encoded protein is CASSFQGGGGPSSYNEQFF.

The CDR3 DNA sequence: TGTGCCAGCGGCAGAACCGCAGGGCGTGACGCTGAAGCTTTCTTT. Protein sequence: CASGRTAGRDAEAFF. The chain carries TRBV25-1 and TRBJ1-1; maybe TRBD1 (5 bases). The CDR3 totals 15 residues. The germline V gene has CDR1 MGHDK and CDR2 SYGVNS. V was pared by 8 bases and J by 6 bases, with 22 bases between.

This clonotype was picked up many times. The V and J genes are TRBV7-9 and TRBJ2-7, with D perhaps TRBD1 or TRBD2 (5 bases each). V lost 5 bases to trimming and J lost 2 bases, with 13 bases between them. The CDR3 extends over 14 amino acids. The V gene's germline CDR1 is SEHNR and CDR2 FQNEAQ (reference sequence). The CDR3 protein is CASSPVEGPYEQYF. CDR3 bases: TGTGCCAGCAGCCCCGTCGAGGGGCCCTACGAGCAGTACTTC.

The rearrangement links TRBV19 to TRBJ2-1, with 8 bases matching TRBD1. Trimming at V came to 9 bases and at J to 4 bases, leaving 2 bases not matched to a gene. The CDR3 is made up of 12 amino acids. Germline V gene lookup returns CDR1 LNHDA and CDR2 SQIVND (reference sequence). The CDR3 region has the DNA TGTGCCAGCCGGACAGGGTACAATGAGCAGTTCTTC. Amino acids: CASRTGYNEQFF.

This clonotype was found many times. The CDR3 is CASSFEGNTIYF. In DNA, the CDR3 is TGTGCCAGCAGTTTTGAGGGGAACACCATATATTTT. V gene TRBV12-3 or TRBV12-4 combines with J gene TRBJ1-3, with D tentatively TRBD1 (5 bases). The CDR3 covers 12 residues. Trimming pared 3 bases from V and 7 bases from J, leaving 7 bases between.

This clonotype was seen many times. The chain couples TRBV24-1 to TRBJ2-7, with 10 bases matching TRBD2. The CDR3 spans 15 residues. Germline V gene sequence: CDR1 KGHDR, CDR2 SFDVKD. The ends lost 4 bases at V and 1 base at J; junction bases unmatched: 3. CDR3 in DNA: TGTGCCACCAGTGACCGGACTAGCGGTTCCTACGAGCAGTACTTC. This encodes CATSDRTSGSYEQYF.

This clonotype came up many times. The rearrangement joins TRBV5-1 to TRBJ1-1, with TRBD1 matching over 9 bases. The V gene end was trimmed by 5 bases and the J gene end by 3 bases; junction bases not matched to a gene: 5. Germline V gives CDR1 SGHRS, CDR2 YFSETQ. The CDR3 consists of 14 residues. The CDR3 reads CASRPGQGYTEAFF. The CDR3 DNA reads as TGCGCCAGCAGGCCGGGACAGGGTTACACTGAAGCTTTCTTT.

The rearrangement uses TRBV7-9 and TRBJ2-7; 7 bases fit TRBD1. This CDR3 spans 13 amino acids. CDR1 and CDR2 from the germline V gene are SEHNR and FQNEAQ (reference sequence). V lost 5 bases and J lost 2; bases outside the gene matches: 3. The CDR3 reads CASSRDSTYEQYF. In DNA, the CDR3 is TGTGCCAGCAGCCGGGACAGCACCTACGAGCAGTACTTC.

With regard to this clonotype: A much larger clone differs by one base, so this may be a read error. V is TRBV5-1 and J is TRBJ2-2; D may correspond to TRBD1 or TRBD2 (6 bases each). Trimming stripped 4 bases from V and 7 bases from J, with 14 bases between. CDR1 is SGHRS, CDR2 YFSETQ, per germline. The CDR3 loop spans 14 amino acids. The CDR3 coding sequence is TGCGCCAGCAGCCCGGGACGGGGGCACGGGGAGCTGTTTTTT. Its translation: CASSPGRGHGELFF.

The CDR3 sequence: CASSYGQGATSAFF. The CDR3 DNA is TGTGCCAGCAGCTATGGACAGGGGGCTACGAGCGCTTTCTTT. The rearrangement uses TRBV5-4 and TRBJ1-1; 11 nucleotides agree with TRBD1. The germline gives CDR1 SGHNT, CDR2 YYREEE (reference sequence). V trimming: 3 bases; J trimming: 11 bases; junction bases outside the gene matches: 9. The CDR3 covers 14 residues.

This clonotype was observed many times. The rearrangement links TRBV12-3 or TRBV12-4 to TRBJ1-2; D is uncertain. The ends were cut back, 1 base at V and 4 bases at J, with 7 bases in the middle. This CDR3 is built from 13 residues. This CDR3 is CASSLDNGYGYTF. For the CDR3, the DNA is TGTGCCAGCAGTTTAGACAATGGCTATGGCTACACCTTC.

Points on this clonotype: This sequence may be a read error, since a much larger clone differs from it by one base. CDR3 DNA sequence: TGCAGTGCTAGAGCTTCGGCAGGGGGCTCAAATTCACCCCTCCACTTT. The encoded protein is CSARASAGGSNSPLHF. This chain connects TRBV20-1 to TRBJ1-6; 8 nucleotides line up with TRBD1. Germline values: CDR1 DFQATT, CDR2 SNEGSKA (reference sequence). CDR3 length: 16 amino acids. V shed 1 base and J 7 bases; nucleotides not matched to a gene: 9.

This clonotype was detected ten times or more. This chain joins TRBV19 and TRBJ1-5, with D possibly matching TRBD1 (6 bases). CDR1 is LNHDA and CDR2 is SQIVND in the germline V gene (reference sequence). The CDR3 loop spans 15 amino acids. V was pared by 4 bases and J by 0 bases, with 10 bases between. CDR3 DNA sequence: TGTGCCAGTAGTACGGGACAAAATAGCAATCAGCCCCAGCATTTT. Translation: CASSTGQNSNQPQHF.

The table lists this clonotype with many counts. The chain uses TRBV7-9 and TRBJ2-5; 10 nucleotides agree with TRBD2. This CDR3 is built from 15 residues. The V and J ends lost 2 bases and 1 base, in that order; junction bases with no gene match: 1. Germline V gene data show CDR1 as SEHNR and CDR2 as FQNEAQ (reference sequence). CDR3 sequence (DNA): TGTGCCAGCAGCTTACGGACTAGCGGCCAAGAGACCCAGTACTTC. Translation: CASSLRTSGQETQYF.